This T cell receptor beta chain came from a study of blood T cell repertoires in COVID-19. Across the whole study: T cells, B-cell-depleted T cells, or PBMCs supplied cDNA or gDNA.

The CDR3 consists of 14 residues. The germline V and J ends were trimmed by 1 base and 6 bases, with 12 bases remaining between them. Germline assignment: CDR1 SGHTA and CDR2 FQGTGA. This clone was seen a single time. Some clones are missing from TCRdb's copy, which holds only in-frame ones; the method was immunoSEQ multiplex PCR. The sample lists around 200,000 clones, approximately 84% occurring once. Sample: peripheral blood. V is TRBV7-3 and J is TRBJ2-5, with D possibly being TRBD1 (6 bases). The TCR sequence derives from a human donor in a cohort sampled during active COVID-19. The CDR3 here is CASSLKPDSQTQYF. DNA for the CDR3: TGTGCCAGCAGCTTAAAACCGGACAGCCAGACCCAGTACTTC.